The 25 T cell receptor beta chains presented below share a single source sample, sequenced in a study of blood T cell repertoires in COVID-19. Profiling relied on immunoSEQ multiplex PCR, and the TCRdb table lists in-frame clones only, not all of them. The sample yields about 360,000 clones, 80% to 90% seen once. Sequences were obtained from peripheral blood. All receptors derive from a woman aged 55 to 70 with COVID-19, enrolled during active disease.

This chain uses TRBV15 with TRBJ2-3, with 7 bases lining up with TRBD1. The CDR3 runs to 16 residues. Germline V gene lookup returns CDR1 LNHNV and CDR2 YYDKDF (reference sequence). The trim removed 2 bases at V and 5 bases at J, leaving 10 bases unmatched. The DNA for the CDR3 is TGTGCCACCAGCAGAACCCCCGGACAGGCTGTAGATACGCAGTATTTT. Encoded protein: CATSRTPGQAVDTQYF.

V is TRBV7-9 and J is TRBJ2-5; D remains unclear. The CDR3 contains 13 residues. Deletions cut 4 bases from V and 0 bases from J, with 6 bases between. Germline CDR1 is SEHNR and CDR2 is FQNEAQ (reference sequence). This CDR3 reads CASSSSYQETQYF. The CDR3 DNA is TGTGCCAGCAGCTCCTCGTACCAAGAGACCCAGTACTTC.

This chain links TRBV24-1 with TRBJ2-2; D gene unclear. V was clipped by 4 bases and J by 3 bases, with 8 bases between them. Germline V lookup: CDR1 KGHDR, CDR2 SFDVKD. The CDR3 totals 14 residues. The CDR3 DNA reads as TGTGCCACCAGTGACTCGTTAGACACCGGGGAGCTGTTTTTT. Amino acids: CATSDSLDTGELFF.

J is TRBJ2-3 and V is TRBV19, with D perhaps TRBD1 (6 bases). Germline V lookup: CDR1 LNHDA, CDR2 SQIVND (reference sequence). V lost 7 bases and J 8 bases, leaving 16 bases between the germline ends. This CDR3 comprises 13 residues. The CDR3 sequence is CASTEVGAGTQYF. The CDR3 nucleotides are TGTGCCAGTACGGAGGTGGGGGCCGGTACGCAGTATTTT.

The chain combines TRBV20-1 with TRBJ2-3; TRBD2 aligns across 12 bases. This CDR3 is built from 14 residues. The germline V gene has CDR1 DFQATT and CDR2 SNEGSKA (reference sequence). Losses at the gene ends were 3 bases for V and 4 bases for J; bases not matched to a gene: 2. The CDR3 coding sequence is TGCAGTGCTAGTAGGACTAGCGGGGCAGATACGCAGTATTTT. Protein: CSASRTSGADTQYF.

The chain employs TRBV2 and TRBJ2-3; 11 bases are a match to TRBD2. This CDR3 region has 19 residues. The V and J ends lost 5 bases and 4 bases, in that order; junction bases with no gene match: 17. Germline CDR1 SNHLY, CDR2 FYNNEI. CDR3 sequence: CASSPRLAGTSLGADTQYF. CDR3 nucleotide sequence: TGTGCCAGCAGTCCCAGACTAGCGGGGACATCCCTTGGGGCAGATACGCAGTATTTT.

Only a few counts were recorded for this clone. V is TRBV6-4 and J is TRBJ1-1, with 8 bases fitting TRBD1. The junction had 4 bases not matched to a gene; V was cut back by 8 bases and J by 5 bases. Germline V gives CDR1 MRHNA, CDR2 SNTAGT. The CDR3 loop spans 12 amino acids. The DNA for the CDR3 is TGTGCCAGCCCTCAGGGGGCAACTGAAGCTTTCTTT. It specifies CASPQGATEAFF.

The rearrangement joins TRBV10-3 to TRBJ2-7; D might be TRBD1 (5 bases). The CDR3 is made up of 15 amino acids. V was trimmed by 6 bases and J by 0 bases, leaving 15 bases between them. CDR1 is ENHRY and CDR2 is SYGVKD in the germline V gene. The CDR3 reads CAIRVPRQGSYEQYF. DNA of the CDR3: TGTGCCATCAGAGTCCCGAGGCAGGGCTCCTACGAGCAGTACTTC.

V is TRBV11-2 and J is TRBJ2-5; 14 nucleotides agree with TRBD2. V lost 6 bases, J lost 4 bases, and 10 bases stayed unmatched. This CDR3 is 17 amino acids long. Germline V gene sequence: CDR1 SGHAT, CDR2 FQNNGV. CDR3 amino acids: CASSYGLAGGVPETQYF. CDR3 in DNA: TGTGCCAGCAGTTACGGACTAGCGGGGGGTGTCCCAGAGACCCAGTACTTC.

This clone was seen once. This sequence joins TRBV5-1 and TRBJ2-1; 8 nucleotides align to TRBD2. In germline, CDR1 is SGHRS, CDR2 YFSETQ. The CDR3 has 14 residues. J lost 8 bases, V lost 3 bases, and 7 bases had no gene match. CDR3 residues: CASSSRGGRDEQFF. CDR3 nucleotides: TGCGCCAGCAGCTCACGGGGGGGCCGAGATGAGCAGTTCTTC. The variable domain in full, completed from reference TRBV5-1 and TRBJ2-1, reads KAGVTQTPRYLIKTRGQQVTLSCSPISGHRSVSWYQQTPGQGLQFLFEYFSETQRNKGNFPGRFSGRQFSNSRSEMNVSTLELGDSALYLCASSSRGGRDEQFFGPGTRLTVL.

Note on this clone: This may come from a read error, since a much larger clone is one base off. The gene calls are TRBV7-3 and TRBJ1-1, with no clear D. The germline V and J ends were trimmed by 5 bases and 0 bases, with 7 bases remaining between them. The length of the CDR3 is 13 residues. In germline, CDR1 is SGHTA, CDR2 FQGTGA. The CDR3 reads CASSRTMNTEAFF. Here the CDR3 DNA reads TGTGCCAGCAGCCGCACAATGAACACTGAAGCTTTCTTT.

The chain combines TRBV7-3 with TRBJ1-2; possible D gene TRBD1, 5 bases. The V gene's germline CDR1 is SGHTA and CDR2 FQGTGA. The V and J ends lost 4 bases and 8 bases respectively, with 17 bases between them. CDR3 length: 14 amino acids. DNA for the CDR3: TGTGCCAGCAGCTCCTCGGAGGGGTCCGGGGGCTACACCTTC. Its translation is CASSSSEGSGGYTF.

The rearrangement joins TRBV5-1 to TRBJ2-2; 12 bases are a match to TRBD2. Germline-derived CDR1 and CDR2 are SGHRS and YFSETQ. This CDR3 region has 17 residues. Trimming at V came to 5 bases and at J to 4 bases, leaving 9 bases not matched to a gene. The CDR3 reads CASRSPGLAGLTGELFF. The DNA for the CDR3 is TGCGCCAGCAGGTCCCCAGGACTAGCGGGGCTCACCGGGGAGCTGTTTTTT.

V is TRBV6-5 and J is TRBJ2-5, with TRBD1 matching over 9 bases. The CDR3 contains 16 residues. Germline V CDR1 and CDR2: MNHEY, SVGAGI. With V trimmed by 3 bases and J by 5 bases, 10 bases remained unmatched. This CDR3 reads CASSYSGTGKGETQYF. In DNA, the CDR3 is TGTGCCAGCAGTTATTCCGGGACAGGGAAGGGGGAGACCCAGTACTTC.

The sample holds a few counts of this clone. V usage is TRBV7-3 and J usage is TRBJ2-7, with 12 bases matching TRBD2. The germline gives CDR1 SGHTA, CDR2 FQGTGA. The CDR3 consists of 14 residues. Unmatched junction bases numbered 4, after V lost 4 bases and J lost 6 bases. The CDR3 is CASSSSGGASEQYF. In DNA, the CDR3 is TGTGCCAGCAGCTCTAGCGGGGGGGCCTCCGAGCAGTACTTC.

This clone was seen more than once but under ten times. V and J are TRBV5-1 and TRBJ2-6, with 9 bases matching TRBD1. The CDR3 spans 18 residues. The germline V gene has CDR1 SGHRS and CDR2 YFSETQ. V lost 1 base, J lost 4 bases, and 9 bases stayed unmatched. The CDR3 region is CASSLSGTGLGGANVLTF. CDR3 in DNA: TGCGCCAGCAGCTTGTCGGGGACAGGGCTAGGCGGGGCCAACGTCCTGACTTTC.

This rearrangement joins TRBV4-1 to TRBJ2-1, with TRBD2 matching over 7 bases. The CDR3 has 19 amino acids. The germline V gene encodes CDR1 MGHRA and CDR2 YSYEKL. The trim removed 1 base at V and 2 bases at J, leaving 14 bases unmatched. CDR3 amino acids: CASSQARGRASGPYNEQFF. The CDR3 nucleotides are TGCGCCAGCAGCCAAGCCCGTGGCCGCGCTAGCGGACCCTACAATGAGCAGTTCTTC.

V gene TRBV4-1 combines with J gene TRBJ2-2; D remains unclear. The CDR3 loop spans 14 amino acids. V was cut by 4 bases and J by 2 bases, with 8 bases left in between. The germline CDR1 and CDR2 sequences are MGHRA and YSYEKL. CDR3 amino acids: CASSPTINTGELFF. The CDR3 DNA reads TGCGCCAGCAGCCCCACTATCAACACCGGGGAGCTGTTTTTT.

This clone was seen a single time. The chain employs TRBV16 and TRBJ2-3, with 10 bases lining up with TRBD1. Germline loops: CDR1 KGHSY, CDR2 FQNENV. The CDR3 has 16 amino acids. The V and J ends lost 6 bases and 3 bases, in that order; junction bases with no gene match: 9. The CDR3 spells CASRARQGASTDTQYF. In nucleotides, the CDR3 is TGTGCCAGCAGAGCGAGACAGGGGGCTTCGACAGATACGCAGTATTTT.

The rearrangement uses TRBV12-5 and TRBJ2-7; D is possibly TRBD1 (6 bases). The CDR3 extends over 14 amino acids. Germline lookup yields CDR1 LGHNT and CDR2 FRNRAP. Trimming pared 5 bases from V and 1 base from J, leaving 12 bases between. This chain's CDR3 is CASGAQGSSYEQYF. The DNA of the CDR3 is TGTGCTAGTGGTGCACAGGGTTCGTCCTACGAGCAGTACTTC.

The J gene is TRBJ2-1, the V gene TRBV5-1; the match to TRBD2 covers 8 bases. The CDR3 length is 17 residues. Germline loops: CDR1 SGHRS, CDR2 YFSETQ. The trim removed 4 bases at V and 6 bases at J, leaving 15 bases unmatched. The CDR3 DNA reads as TGCGCCAGCAGCCCGCTAAAGGCCGCGGGGGGCCCCAATGAGCAGTTCTTC. Its protein product is CASSPLKAAGGPNEQFF.

This clone was counted a single time. The chain combines TRBV20-1 with TRBJ2-1; the match to TRBD2 covers 8 bases. In germline, CDR1 is DFQATT, CDR2 SNEGSKA (reference sequence). The CDR3 covers 14 residues. V shed 3 bases, J shed 6 bases, and the junction held 7 bases outside the gene matches. CDR3 coding DNA: TGCAGTGCTAGTGCTAGCGGGCACGTCAATGAGCAGTTCTTC. Residues: CSASASGHVNEQFF.

In its sample, this clone was seen once. This chain links TRBV10-1 with TRBJ2-7, with 9 bases that match TRBD1. CDR1 is WNHNN and CDR2 is SYGVQD in the germline V gene (reference sequence). This CDR3 has 17 amino acids. V lost 9 bases, J lost 4 bases, and 19 bases stayed unmatched. CDR3 in DNA: TGCGCCAGGATCAAACCCTGGAAGAAGGGACAGGGATACGAGCAGTACTTC. Translation: CARIKPWKKGQGYEQYF.

The chain links TRBV6-6 to TRBJ2-7, with TRBD2 as a possible D gene (6 bases). The CDR3 is made up of 12 amino acids. Germline assignment: CDR1 MNHNY and CDR2 SVGAGI (reference sequence). V shed 11 bases and J shed 3 bases, with 14 bases lying between them. The CDR3 loop reads CAVRGEDYEQYF. CDR3 DNA sequence: TGTGCCGTTCGAGGGGAGGACTACGAGCAGTACTTC.

This clone has just a few counts. V is TRBV5-6 and J is TRBJ1-1; weak D call: TRBD1 (5 bases). Germline CDR1 is SGHDT and CDR2 is YYEEEE. The CDR3 length is 15 residues. Trimming shortened V by 0 bases and J by 1 base, and 10 bases separated the two germline ends. The CDR3 DNA is TGTGCCAGCAGCTTGGTTTGGGACTGGAACACTGAAGCTTTCTTT. It specifies CASSLVWDWNTEAFF.